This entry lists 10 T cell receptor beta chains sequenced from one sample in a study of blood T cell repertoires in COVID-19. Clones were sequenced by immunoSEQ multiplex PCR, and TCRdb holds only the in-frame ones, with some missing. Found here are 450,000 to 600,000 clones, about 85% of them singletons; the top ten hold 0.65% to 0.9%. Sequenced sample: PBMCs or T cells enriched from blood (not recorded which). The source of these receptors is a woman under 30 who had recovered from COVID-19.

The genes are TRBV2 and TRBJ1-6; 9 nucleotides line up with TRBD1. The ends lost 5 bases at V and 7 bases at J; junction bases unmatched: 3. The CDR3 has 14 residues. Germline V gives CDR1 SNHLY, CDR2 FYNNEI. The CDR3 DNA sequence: TGTGCCAGCAGTCCACAGGGGGCAAATTCACCCCTCCACTTT. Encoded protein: CASSPQGANSPLHF.

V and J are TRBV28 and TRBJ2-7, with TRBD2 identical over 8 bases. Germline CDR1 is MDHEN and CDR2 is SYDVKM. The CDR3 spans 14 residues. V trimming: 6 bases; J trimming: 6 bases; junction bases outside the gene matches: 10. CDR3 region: CASSPGGMSAEQYF. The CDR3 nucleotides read TGTGCCAGCAGCCCGGGGGGGATGTCCGCCGAGCAGTACTTC. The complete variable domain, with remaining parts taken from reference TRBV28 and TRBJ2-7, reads DVKVTQSSRYLVKRTGEKVFLECVQDMDHENMFWYRQDPGLGLRLIYFSYDVKMKEKGDIPEGYSVSREKKERFSLILESASTNQTSMYLCASSPGGMSAEQYFGPGTRLTVT.

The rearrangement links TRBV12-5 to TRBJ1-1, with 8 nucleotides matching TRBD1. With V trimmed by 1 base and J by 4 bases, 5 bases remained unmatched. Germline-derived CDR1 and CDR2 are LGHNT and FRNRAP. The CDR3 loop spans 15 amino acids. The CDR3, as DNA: TGTGCTAGTGGTTTGGCCCAGGGGGCGAGCACTGAAGCTTTCTTT. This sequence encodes CASGLAQGASTEAFF.

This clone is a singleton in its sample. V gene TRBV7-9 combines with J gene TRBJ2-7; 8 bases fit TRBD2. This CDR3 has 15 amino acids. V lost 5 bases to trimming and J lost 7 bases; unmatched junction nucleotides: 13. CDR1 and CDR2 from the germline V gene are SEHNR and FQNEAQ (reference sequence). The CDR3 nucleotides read TGTGCCAGCAGCCCTCAAACGGGGGGGCCGGGGGAGCAGTACTTC. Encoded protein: CASSPQTGGPGEQYF.

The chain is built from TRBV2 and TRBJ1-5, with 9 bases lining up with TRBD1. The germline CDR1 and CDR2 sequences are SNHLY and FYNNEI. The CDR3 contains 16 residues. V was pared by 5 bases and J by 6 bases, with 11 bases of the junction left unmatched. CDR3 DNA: TGTGCCAGCAGTCGCCGGCGGACAGGGGAGACTCAGCCCCAGCATTTT. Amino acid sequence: CASSRRRTGETQPQHF.

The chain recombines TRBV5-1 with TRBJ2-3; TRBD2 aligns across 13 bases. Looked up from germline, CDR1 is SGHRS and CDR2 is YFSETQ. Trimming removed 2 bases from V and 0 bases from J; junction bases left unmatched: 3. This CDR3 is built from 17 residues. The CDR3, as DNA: TGCGCCAGCAGCTTACTGGGACTAGCGGGGAGCACAGATACGCAGTATTTT. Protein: CASSLLGLAGSTDTQYF.

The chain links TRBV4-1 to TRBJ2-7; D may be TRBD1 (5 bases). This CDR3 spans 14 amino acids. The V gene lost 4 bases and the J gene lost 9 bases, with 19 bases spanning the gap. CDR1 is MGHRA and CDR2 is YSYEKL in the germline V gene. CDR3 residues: CASSPLSLGAPQYF. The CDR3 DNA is TGCGCCAGCAGCCCTCTATCGTTAGGGGCTCCGCAGTACTTC.

CDR3 coding DNA: TGCGCCAGCAGCTTTACAGGGGGCGGCTATGGCTACACCTTC. As protein: CASSFTGGGYGYTF. The J gene is TRBJ1-2, the V gene TRBV5-1, with TRBD1 matching over 9 bases. The CDR3 has 14 amino acids. After removal of 2 bases from V and 4 bases from J, the junction contained 3 bases not matched to a gene. Germline V CDR1 and CDR2: SGHRS, YFSETQ. Variable domain in full (rest from reference TRBV5-1 and TRBJ1-2): KAGVTQTPRYLIKTRGQQVTLSCSPISGHRSVSWYQQTPGQGLQFLFEYFSETQRNKGNFPGRFSGRQFSNSRSEMNVSTLELGDSALYLCASSFTGGGYGYTFGSGTRLTVV.

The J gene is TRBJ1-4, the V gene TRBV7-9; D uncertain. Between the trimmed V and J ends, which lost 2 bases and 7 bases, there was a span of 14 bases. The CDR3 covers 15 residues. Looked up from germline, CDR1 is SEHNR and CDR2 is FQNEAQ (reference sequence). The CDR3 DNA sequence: TGTGCCAGCAGCTTACCGTTGGGTGGAGTTGAAAAACTGTTTTTT. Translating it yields CASSLPLGGVEKLFF.

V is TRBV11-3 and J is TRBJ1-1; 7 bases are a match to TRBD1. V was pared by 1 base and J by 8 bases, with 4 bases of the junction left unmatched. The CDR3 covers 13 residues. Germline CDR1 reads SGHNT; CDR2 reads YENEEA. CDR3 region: CASSLVGGREAFF. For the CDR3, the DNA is TGTGCCAGCAGCTTAGTAGGGGGCAGGGAAGCTTTCTTT.